Described below is a single T cell receptor beta chain sequence and its context. The antigen it binds to is not known. No much larger clone exists at a distance of one base, and base qualities are not known. At the junction V is shortened by 7 bases and J by 1 base; bases outside the gene matches: 3. The germline V gene encodes CDR1 MRHNA and CDR2 SNTAGT. The CDR3 contains 14 residues, cysteine and phenylalanine counted. Of all the DNA, just the CDR3 is kept, 42 bases in frame from base 1. These data belong to a study of blood T cell repertoires in COVID-19 (dated by TCRdb to the early 2020s). Describing the broader study: The collaborator samples originated in the United States, Italy and Spain and spanned the acute and convalescent phases of COVID-19. The material from the prospective study consisted of cDNA or gDNA derived from T cells, B-cell-depleted T cells, or PBMCs. Deeply sampled blood TCRbeta repertoires from subjects exposed to, actively infected with, or recovered from COVID-19 were included in the dataset. A freely available public database, intended as a resource for researchers studying the immune response to SARS-CoV-2, is where the repertoires were released. Samples came from the ongoing ImmuneRACE study (first 160 participants) plus 1,254 subjects from 6 global collaborators. A de-identified subject ID, COVID-19 status, age in years and sex were almost always included in the sample metadata. HLA class I and class II types, where available, came from metadata supplied by the sample provider rather than from assay-based typing.

At one collaborating source in Seattle, patients were enrolled during active infection and were followed longitudinally through the course of disease. Collaborating institutions collected whole blood in K2EDTA tubes following their own protocols. For TCRbeta analysis, collaborators shipped samples in one of three forms: frozen whole blood, isolated PBMCs, or DNA extracted from either of those sample types. TCRbeta CDR3 regions were amplified from genomic DNA by means of the immunoSEQ Assay, a bias-controlled multiplex PCR. The original pipeline was this. Within the assay, amplification of reference gene primers was used to estimate how many nucleated cells each sample contained. Sequence reads were collapsed and filtered to measure the absolute abundance of every unique TCRbeta CDR3 rearrangement. Productive Simpson clonality was computed per sample as the square root of Simpson's diversity index over productive rearrangements. The table was pulled from immuneACCESS by TCRdb, which kept in-frame rearrangements only. Such tables lose some clones; where checked, under half of the loss comes from unresolved V genes, and the rest has no known cause. The V and J calls and clone size come from that table; D and trimming were worked out from the DNA. This sample holds around 250,000 clones; around 88% were observed only once. The top ten clones comprise roughly 5.2% of the sample.

Overall study outcomes, separate from this receptor: The amount of clinical and demographic metadata varied by source and participant and was provided uncurated.

Sequenced input: peripheral blood. The chain is made from TRBV6-4 and TRBJ2-2; 7 bases in between match TRBD1. This clonotype originated in a woman older than 75 with COVID-19, enrolled during active disease. The nucleotide sequence is given as TGTGCCAGCAAATCAGGGGGGAACACCGGGGAGCTGTTTTTT. It encodes CASKSGGNTGELFF.